This TCR beta chain comes out of a study of graft-versus-host responses after intestinal transplantation. In the study overall: The study gave all recipients anti-thymocyte globulin induction, then tacrolimus and steroids for roughly 3 years.

Sequencing was performed with immunoSEQ multiplex PCR; in TCRdb, only in-frame clones are kept and a portion is missing. The sample has roughly 100,000 clones, roughly 84% seen once. This clone was observed a few times. The antigen is undetermined. Germline V gene lookup returns CDR1 MNHEY and CDR2 SVGAGI. V lost 8 bases and J lost 2, with 9 bases in between. The CDR3 is made up of 12 amino acids. The TCR originated in a human donor who received an intestinal transplant. The source material was unstimulated CD4+ T cells sorted from spleen or lymph node cells, sampled before intestinal transplant. V gene TRBV6-5 combines with J gene TRBJ1-1, with D uncertain. The CDR3 nucleotides are TGTGCCAGCGCCTATCAAAACACTGAAGCTTTCTTT. It translates to CASAYQNTEAFF.